The rows below give T cell receptor beta chains drawn from one sample of a study of graft-versus-host responses after intestinal transplantation. These receptors' antigens are unknown. The method was immunoSEQ multiplex PCR; TCRdb's version includes in-frame clones alone and lacks a portion of them. The data hold around 100,000 clones, with about 90% observed a single time. The sequenced sample was unstimulated CD4+ T cells sorted from spleen or lymph node cells, obtained before transplant. All receptors come from a human donor who was the organ donor for an intestinal transplant. Each CDR3 is given with its conserved first and last residue.

cdr3_length	v_call	cdr3_aa
15	TRBV6-6	CASQLGGYLGNTIYF
14	TRBV6-5	CASSRSSGANVLTF
14	TRBV5-1	CASSLTGEITEAFF
14	TRBV28	CASSFPSTPSTQYF
14	TRBV5-8	CASSSRDIARPQHF
15	TRBV19	CASSIYAAWDRTQHF
13	TRBV5-1	CASSLVRRGEQYF
14	TRBV5-1	CASRLTGGNTEAFF
18	TRBV7-2	CASSLARTGGRLNYGYTF
18	TRBV5-4	CASSPNPRGLDSYTEAFF
13	TRBV28	CASSRGFNQPQHF
15	TRBV27	CASSPTREGRREQYF
16	TRBV4-1	CASSQVRTDGSEKLFF
15	TRBV5-5	CASSRTGESTGELFF
13	TRBV19	CASSIGWNTEAFF
13	TRBV5-1	CASSFQGGTEAFF
13	TRBV6-1	CASSEAPVNEQFF
12	TRBV6-1	CATTQTRETQYF
16	TRBV21-1	CASSKPCCSSAYEQYF
15	TRBV4-2	CASSQGWGARNEQFF
14	TRBV15	CATTIFQGANEQYF
15	TRBV19	CASSIIQVGSYGYTF
17	TRBV5-1	CASSLELAGRSTDTQYF
13	TRBV5-6	CASSLEGTGVQYF
14	TRBV7-3	CASSLGGNTETQYF
11	TRBV5-1	CASSLTVEAFF
15	TRBV28	CASSLPSDRTYGYTF
15	TRBV7-3	CASSESGTENSPLHF
14	TRBV6-1	CASSGTPLGYGYTF
11	TRBV20-1	CSASGRGTQYF
15	TRBV9	CASSVFSGAYNEQFF
16	TRBV5-6	CASSIGTGYSNQPQHF
14	TRBV18	CASSPIGGADTQYF